This is a list of T cell receptor beta chains from one sample in a study of cytomegalovirus exposure and HLA in healthy donors. Profiling relied on immunoSEQ multiplex PCR, and the TCRdb table lists in-frame clones only, not all of them. The data show some 190,000 clones, roughly 77% seen once. Sequenced input: PBMCs. The origin of the receptors is a woman aged 25 to 39 in good health and CMV-seronegative. CDR3s include the opening cysteine and the closing phenylalanine or tryptophan. The D gene is left open where the match is weak. Clone sizes are given selectively: once, few, many, or a class where the clone is expanded.

size: .
D: .
V: TRBV7-2
J: TRBJ2-3
CDR3: CASSLGPSKGDTQYF
DNA: TGTGCCAGCAGCTTAGGCCCCAGTAAGGGGGATACGCAGTATTTT

size: .
D: TRBD2
V: TRBV25-1
J: TRBJ2-5
CDR3: CASSQRTSGVETQYF
DNA: TGTGCCAGCAGTCAACGGACTAGCGGGGTGGAGACCCAGTACTTC

size: once
D: TRBD1
V: TRBV6-5
J: TRBJ2-3
CDR3: CASSRWDRSTDTQYF
DNA: TGTGCCAGCAGTAGATGGGACAGAAGCACAGATACGCAGTATTTT

size: once
D: TRBD2
V: TRBV7-2
J: TRBJ2-5
CDR3: CASSFQRGGGETQYF
DNA: TGTGCCAGCAGCTTCCAGCGGGGGGGTGGGGAGACCCAGTACTTC

size: .
D: .
V: TRBV6-5
J: TRBJ1-1
CDR3: CASSYGGGSEAFF
DNA: TGTGCCAGCAGTTACGGGGGAGGGTCTGAAGCTTTCTTT

size: .
D: .
V: TRBV19
J: TRBJ1-1
CDR3: CASSIERAGRRTEAFF
DNA: TGTGCCAGTAGTATAGAGCGAGCAGGGCGACGAACTGAAGCTTTCTTT

size: .
D: TRBD1
V: TRBV19
J: TRBJ1-5
CDR3: CASSFPGQGDQPQHF
DNA: TGTGCCAGTAGTTTCCCCGGACAGGGTGACCAGCCCCAGCATTTT

size: .
D: TRBD2
V: TRBV18
J: TRBJ2-1
CDR3: CASSPPASGGAYNEQFF
DNA: TGTGCCAGCTCACCACCTGCTAGCGGGGGGGCCTACAATGAGCAGTTCTTC

size: .
D: TRBD1
V: TRBV10-1
J: TRBJ2-5
CDR3: CASSEWAGGRLWQYF
DNA: TGCGCCAGCAGTGAGTGGGCAGGGGGCCGCCTCTGGCAGTACTTC

size: .
D: .
V: TRBV11-2
J: TRBJ2-7
CDR3: CASSLQVNQNF
DNA: TGTGCCAGCAGCTTACAGGTGAATCAAAACTTC

size: .
D: .
V: TRBV5-1
J: TRBJ1-1
CDR3: CASSRDPNTEAFF
DNA: TGCGCCAGCAGTCGGGATCCGAACACTGAAGCTTTCTTT

size: .
D: TRBD1
V: TRBV9
J: TRBJ2-2
CDR3: CASSVEQGYTGELFF
DNA: TGTGCCAGCAGCGTAGAACAGGGGTACACCGGGGAGCTGTTTTTT

size: .
D: TRBD1
V: TRBV7-9
J: TRBJ2-3
CDR3: CASSRGQGVWDTQYF
DNA: TGTGCCAGCAGCCGGGGACAGGGAGTGTGGGATACGCAGTATTTT

size: .
D: TRBD2
V: TRBV10-1
J: TRBJ2-7
CDR3: CASSEPGTSDEQYF
DNA: TGCGCCAGCAGTGAGCCCGGGACTAGTGATGAGCAGTACTTC

size: .
D: .
V: TRBV15
J: TRBJ2-2
CDR3: CATSIGGNTGELFF
DNA: TGTGCCACCAGCATAGGGGGGAACACCGGGGAGCTGTTTTTT

size: .
D: .
V: TRBV4-3
J: TRBJ1-3
CDR3: CASSPGQGSGNTIYF
DNA: TGCGCCAGCAGCCCCGGTCAGGGCTCTGGAAACACCATATATTTT

size: .
D: .
V: TRBV18
J: TRBJ1-4
CDR3: CASSLGGATNEKLFF
DNA: TGTGCCAGCTCACTCGGGGGTGCAACTAATGAAAAACTGTTTTTT

size: .
D: .
V: TRBV7-9
J: TRBJ2-1
CDR3: CASSPAGAVNEQFF
DNA: TGTGCCAGCAGCCCTGCGGGGGCGGTAAATGAGCAGTTCTTC